These 18 T cell receptor beta chains originate from one sample sequenced in a study of blood T cells in healthy people across ages. PCR was performed a second time for about 6 to 11 cycles using a sample-barcoded 5' primer and a J-beta primer mix. TCRdb re-analysed the 5' RACE reads in MiXCR, keeping a single row per CDR3 protein. The sample lists 270,000 or so distinct CDR3 sequences, 27% occurring once. Sequences were obtained from blood. All receptors derive from a woman aged 70 to 79 in good health.

This clonotype was counted only a few times. J is TRBJ2-7 and V is TRBV28; the match to TRBD2 covers 8 bases. The V gene end was trimmed by 8 bases and the J gene end by 0 bases; junction bases not matched to a gene: 12. The CDR3 extends over 16 amino acids. CDR1 is MDHEN, CDR2 SYDVKM, per germline. The DNA for the CDR3 is TGTGCCAGCTCCGGGAGGGGAGGCCCTCACTCCTACGAGCAGTACTTC. Its translation: CASSGRGGPHSYEQYF.

This clonotype was picked up a small number of times. The chain has TRBV19 and TRBJ2-6; the match to TRBD1 covers 7 bases. Germline CDR1 and CDR2: LNHDA and SQIVND (reference sequence). The CDR3 extends over 15 amino acids. The junction had 6 bases not matched to a gene; V was cut back by 6 bases and J by 4 bases. The CDR3 loop reads CASRTGHGGANVLTF. The CDR3 coding sequence is TGTGCCAGTAGGACAGGGCATGGAGGGGCCAACGTCCTGACTTTC.

This clonotype has at least ten counts. V is TRBV5-1 and J is TRBJ1-1, with D maybe TRBD1 (5 bases). V lost 4 bases and J lost 1, with 11 bases in between. This CDR3 region has 14 residues. The germline V gene encodes CDR1 SGHRS and CDR2 YFSETQ. The CDR3 coding sequence is TGCGCCAGCAGCCCCGGGACGGGGAACACTGAAGCTTTCTTT. Its protein product is CASSPGTGNTEAFF.

This clonotype showed up just once. Relative to the germline gene, one junction end is altered; a read error may explain this. The chain joins TRBV11-2 to TRBJ2-5; no clear D gene. Looked up from germline, CDR1 is SGHAT and CDR2 is FQNNGV. The CDR3 spans 15 residues. CDR3 loop: CASSLDGASQETQYF. The CDR3 DNA sequence: TGCGCCAGCAGCTTAGATGGCGCCAGTCAAGAGACCCAGTACTTC.

This clonotype was counted between two and nine times. The CDR3 sequence is CASSLGASKNIQYF. CDR3 nucleotide sequence: TGTGCCAGCAGTTTAGGAGCGTCCAAAAACATTCAGTACTTC. V gene TRBV12-3 or TRBV12-4 combines with J gene TRBJ2-4; D ambiguous. There are 14 residues in the CDR3. V lost 1 base and J lost 2, with 6 bases in between.

This clonotype was recorded a few times. The chain combines TRBV18 with TRBJ1-4, with D maybe TRBD1 (6 bases). The germline gives CDR1 KGHSH, CDR2 LQKENI. The ends were cut back, 3 bases at V and 7 bases at J, with 12 bases in the middle. This CDR3 comprises 14 residues. CDR3 sequence (DNA): TGTGCCAGCTCACCTACAGGGCCCTTTGAAAAACTGTTTTTT. Its protein is CASSPTGPFEKLFF.

This clonotype was picked up many times. CDR3 residues: CASSQDRQETQYF. In nucleotides, the CDR3 is TGCGCCAGCAGCCAGGACAGGCAAGAGACCCAGTACTTC. The chain combines TRBV4-3 with TRBJ2-5, with 7 bases lining up with TRBD1. The junction had 0 bases not matched to a gene; V was cut back by 3 bases and J by 2 bases. CDR1 and CDR2 from the germline V gene are LGHNA and YSLEER. The CDR3 runs to 13 residues.

The chain combines TRBV4-2 with TRBJ2-3; perhaps TRBD2 as D (5 bases). From germline, CDR1 is LGHNA and CDR2 YNFKEQ. The ends were cut back, 3 bases at V and 0 bases at J, with 16 bases in the middle. The CDR3 sequence is 17 residues long. The CDR3 loop is CASSQHSGGLSTDTQYF. As DNA, the CDR3 is TGTGCCAGCAGCCAGCACTCCGGAGGACTCAGCACAGATACGCAGTATTTT.

This clonotype was counted once. The rearrangement uses TRBV12-3 or TRBV12-4 and TRBJ1-3; D gene uncertain. The CDR3 consists of 15 residues. V lost 7 bases and J lost 4, with 17 bases in between. The CDR3 nucleotides read TGTGCCAGCACCGGGCCGATGGGCTCCGGAAACACCATATATTTT. This encodes CASTGPMGSGNTIYF.

The CDR3 loop reads CSALTASSTDTQYF. The CDR3 DNA sequence: TGCAGTGCTTTGACCGCATCTAGCACAGATACGCAGTATTTT. The rearrangement links TRBV20-1 to TRBJ2-3; no clear D. Germline values: CDR1 DFQATT, CDR2 SNEGSKA (reference sequence). Trimming removed 5 bases from V and 0 bases from J, with 12 bases in between. This CDR3 contains 14 residues.

J is TRBJ1-6 and V is TRBV20-1, with D unresolved. V was pared by 0 bases and J by 9 bases, with 21 bases between. CDR3 length: 17 amino acids. Germline CDR1 DFQATT, CDR2 SNEGSKA (reference sequence). CDR3 in DNA: TGCAGTGCTAGAGACGGGTCCCTAGAGGAATTTAGTTCACCCCTCCACTTT. It specifies CSARDGSLEEFSSPLHF.

The chain links TRBV7-9 to TRBJ2-7, with 7 bases identical to TRBD1. From germline, CDR1 is SEHNR and CDR2 FQNEAQ (reference sequence). V was clipped by 1 base and J by 0 bases; unmatched bases: 12. The CDR3 is 18 residues long. DNA for the CDR3: TGTGCCAGCAGCTTAGTCGAACTCCGGGACAGCACCTCCTACGAGCAGTACTTC. It encodes CASSLVELRDSTSYEQYF. The full variable domain, with the rest looked up from reference TRBV7-9 and TRBJ2-7, is DTGVSQNPRHKITKRGQNVTFRCDPISEHNRLYWYRQTLGQGPEFLTYFQNEAQLEKSRLLSDRFSAERPKGSFSTLEIQRTEQGDSAMYLCASSLVELRDSTSYEQYFGPGTRLTVT.

V is TRBV7-3 and J is TRBJ2-1; D may be TRBD1 (6 bases). CDR1 and CDR2 from the germline V gene are SGHTA and FQGTGA. The CDR3 has 12 residues. V was trimmed by 4 bases and J by 10 bases, leaving 11 bases between them. The CDR3 region has the DNA TGTGCCAGCAGCTCTACAGGGACCGAGCAGTTCTTC. Translated: CASSSTGTEQFF.

The chain has TRBV7-9 and TRBJ2-3, with a possible D match to TRBD2 (5 bases). CDR1 is SEHNR, CDR2 FQNEAQ, per germline (reference sequence). With 5 bases removed from V and 2 bases from J, the gap between germline ends came to 17 bases. This CDR3 is 16 amino acids long. The CDR3 region has the DNA TGTGCCAGCAGCCCCAACGGACTTCTCCCCACAGATACGCAGTATTTT. This encodes CASSPNGLLPTDTQYF.

The chain recombines TRBV2 with TRBJ1-2; no firm D call. CDR1 and CDR2 (germline): SNHLY, FYNNEI. The CDR3 spans 14 residues. Trimming removed 8 bases from V and 4 bases from J, with 17 bases in between. The CDR3 nucleotides are TGTGCCAGCGTCGAAGATATGGGAGGCTATGGCTACACCTTC. Its protein is CASVEDMGGYGYTF. Filled out from reference TRBV2 and TRBJ1-2, the complete variable domain reads EPEVTQTPSHQVTQMGQEVILRCVPISNHLYFYWYRQILGQKVEFLVSFYNNEISEKSEIFDDQFSVERPDGSNFTLKIRSTKLEDSAMYFCASVEDMGGYGYTFGSGTRLTVV.

The rearrangement uses TRBV18 and TRBJ2-7; tentative D call: TRBD2 (6 bases). Matching the DNA end better, TRBJ2-1 makes the J call doubtful. The germline V gene has CDR1 KGHSH and CDR2 LQKENI. The CDR3 has 15 residues. CDR3 residues: CASSRGTDLYNEQFF. As DNA, the CDR3 is TGTGCCAGCTCACGCGGGACTGACTTATACAATGAGCAGTTCTTC.

This clonotype was recorded a few times. The CDR3 DNA reads TGTGCCAGTAGTACGACGAGCGGGTACTTC. Its protein is CASSTTSGYF. V and J are TRBV19 and TRBJ2-5, with D possibly TRBD2 on 5 matching bases. The germline V gene encodes CDR1 LNHDA and CDR2 SQIVND (reference sequence). This CDR3 is 10 amino acids long. The ends were cut back, 4 bases at V and 13 bases at J, with 10 bases in the middle. The full variable domain, completed using reference TRBV19 and TRBJ2-5, is DGGITQSPKYLFRKEGQNVTLSCEQNLNHDAMYWYRQDPGQGLRLIYYSQIVNDFQKGDIAEGYSVSREKKESFPLTVTSAQKNPTAFYLCASSTTSGYFGPGTRLLVL.

The table lists this clonotype with many counts. The chain couples TRBV25-1 to TRBJ2-5, with 11 bases fitting TRBD1. With the DNA end fitting TRBJ2-7 better, the J assignment may be wrong. This CDR3 is built from 15 residues. Germline V gives CDR1 MGHDK, CDR2 SYGVNS. This CDR3 reads CASSEGQGGIYEQYF. For the CDR3, the DNA is TGTGCCAGCAGTGAGGGACAGGGGGGAATCTACGAGCAGTACTTC.